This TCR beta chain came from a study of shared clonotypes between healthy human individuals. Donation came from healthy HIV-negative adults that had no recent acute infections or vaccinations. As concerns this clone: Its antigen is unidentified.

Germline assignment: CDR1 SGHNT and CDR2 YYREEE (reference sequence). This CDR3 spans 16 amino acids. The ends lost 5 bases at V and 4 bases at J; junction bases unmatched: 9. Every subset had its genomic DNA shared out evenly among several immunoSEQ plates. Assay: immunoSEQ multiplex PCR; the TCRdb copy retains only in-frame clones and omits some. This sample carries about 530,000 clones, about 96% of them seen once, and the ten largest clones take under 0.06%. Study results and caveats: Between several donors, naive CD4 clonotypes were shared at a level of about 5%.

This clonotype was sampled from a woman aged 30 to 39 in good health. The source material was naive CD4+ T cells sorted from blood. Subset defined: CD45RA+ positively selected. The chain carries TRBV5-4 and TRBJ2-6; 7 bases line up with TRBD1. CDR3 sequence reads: CASSPNRGSGANVLTF. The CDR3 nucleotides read TGTGCCAGCAGTCCTAACAGGGGCTCCGGGGCCAACGTCCTGACTTTC.